The 8 T cell receptor beta chains listed next were all sequenced from one sample in a study of cytomegalovirus exposure and HLA in healthy donors. It was with 60 Vbeta and 13 Jbeta primers that the PCR ran. The protocol was immunoSEQ multiplex PCR, while the TCRdb copy is restricted to in-frame clones and leaves out a portion. Its clone listing holds 100,000 to 150,000 clones. The sample was PBMCs. These receptors were collected from a woman in her 40s in good health and CMV-seropositive.

The chain links TRBV9 to TRBJ2-7; 9 bases align to TRBD2. The germline V gene encodes CDR1 SGDLS and CDR2 YYNGEE. The V gene end was trimmed by 4 bases and the J gene end by 7 bases; junction bases not matched to a gene: 9. This CDR3 has 14 amino acids. The CDR3 DNA is TGTGCCAGCAGCCCGGATAGCGGGAGTAGTGAGCAGTACTTC. Its protein is CASSPDSGSSEQYF. Combining the CDR3 with reference TRBV9 and TRBJ2-7 gives the whole variable domain DSGVTQTPKHLITATGQRVTLRCSPRSGDLSVYWYQQSLDQGLQFLIQYYNGEERAKGNILERFSAQQFPDLHSELNLSSLELGDSALYFCASSPDSGSSEQYFGPGTRLTVT.

The chain uses TRBV7-8 and TRBJ1-6; D is unresolved. Trimming removed 7 bases from V and 7 bases from J, with 8 bases in between. The CDR3 spans 12 residues. Looked up from germline, CDR1 is SGHVS and CDR2 is FQNEAQ. The CDR3 DNA sequence: TGTGCCAGCAACGGAGAGAATTCACCCCTCCACTTT. Protein product: CASNGENSPLHF. The full variable domain, completed using reference TRBV7-8 and TRBJ1-6, is GAGVSQSPRYKVAKRGQDVALRCDPISGHVSLFWYQQALGQGPEFLTYFQNEAQLDKSGLPSDRFFAERPEGSVSTLKIQRTQQEDSAVYLCASNGENSPLHFGNGTRLTVT.

This chain links TRBV9 with TRBJ2-1; TRBD2 aligns across 7 bases. The germline CDR1 and CDR2 sequences are SGDLS and YYNGEE. CDR3 length: 16 residues. J was trimmed by 9 bases and V by 5 bases; bases with no gene match: 17. The CDR3 bases are TGTGCCAGCAGTATCCGGGACTACCCGCCAGGCCTTGAGCAGTTCTTC. It yields the protein CASSIRDYPPGLEQFF.

The chain links TRBV4-1 to TRBJ2-4; possible D gene TRBD2, 6 bases. V was trimmed by 1 base and J by 11 bases, leaving 12 bases between them. Germline V CDR1 and CDR2: MGHRA, YSYEKL. This CDR3 has 13 residues. As DNA, the CDR3 is TGCGCCAGCAGCCAAGTGGCGGGGCCCCTTCAGTACTTC. Residues: CASSQVAGPLQYF.

For this clone: The same CDR3 is also encoded by other DNA sequences in this sample. The chain joins TRBV15 to TRBJ1-2; TRBD1 aligns across 9 bases. The V and J ends lost 7 bases and 4 bases, in that order; junction bases with no gene match: 10. CDR1 and CDR2 (germline): LNHNV, YYDKDF (reference sequence). This CDR3 has 15 residues. CDR3 in DNA: TGTGCCACCACCCCACGACGGACAGGGGTCTATGGCTACACCTTC. It translates to CATTPRRTGVYGYTF.

The V gene is TRBV5-1, the J gene TRBJ2-7, with TRBD2 matching over 10 bases. The germline V gene has CDR1 SGHRS and CDR2 YFSETQ. CDR3 length equals 16 residues. V shed 7 bases, J shed 0 bases, and the junction held 10 bases outside the gene matches. Here the CDR3 DNA reads TGCGCCAGCTGTCCCCTGGGACTAGCGAACTCCTACGAGCAGTACTTC. As protein: CASCPLGLANSYEQYF. The full variable domain, with the rest looked up from reference TRBV5-1 and TRBJ2-7, is KAGVTQTPRYLIKTRGQQVTLSCSPISGHRSVSWYQQTPGQGLQFLFEYFSETQRNKGNFPGRFSGRQFSNSRSEMNVSTLELGDSALYLCASCPLGLANSYEQYFGPGTRLTVT.

J is TRBJ1-1 and V is TRBV28, with 9 bases that match TRBD1. Germline CDR1 reads MDHEN; CDR2 reads SYDVKM. This CDR3 has 15 amino acids. V was clipped by 3 bases and J by 4 bases; unmatched bases: 6. The CDR3 loop reads CASSFHPTGGTEAFF. The CDR3 region has the DNA TGTGCCAGCAGTTTCCACCCGACAGGGGGCACTGAAGCTTTCTTT.

The chain joins TRBV6-6 to TRBJ2-3, with TRBD1 identical over 7 bases. This CDR3 comprises 13 residues. Trimming removed 6 bases from V and 3 bases from J; junction bases left unmatched: 3. CDR1 and CDR2 (germline): MNHNY, SVGAGI (reference sequence). Here the CDR3 reads CASSRQGTDTQYF. CDR3 coding DNA: TGTGCCAGCAGCAGACAGGGAACAGATACGCAGTATTTT.